These 15 T cell receptor beta chains came from one sample sequenced in a study of blood T cell repertoires in COVID-19. This table comes from immunoSEQ multiplex PCR, and its TCRdb copy is limited to in-frame clones, with some not included. The data hold 190,000 or so clones, with around 87% observed a single time. The source material was peripheral blood. These TCRs come from a man aged 35-49 years with active or convalescent COVID-19.

This clone was counted between two and nine times. The chain employs TRBV29-1 and TRBJ2-5; TRBD1 matches at 8 bases. Germline CDR1 is SQVTM and CDR2 is ANQGSEA. The CDR3 has 13 residues. V gave up 3 bases and J gave up 4 bases; unmatched junction bases: 4. CDR3 bases: TGCAGCGTTGAGGGGACAGGCCCAGAGACCCAGTACTTC. As protein: CSVEGTGPETQYF.

CDR3 DNA: TGTGCCAGCAGGGGGACTAGCGGGGGGGCTGCTGAGCAGTTCTTC. It specifies CASRGTSGGAAEQFF. This chain connects TRBV28 to TRBJ2-1; the match to TRBD2 covers 16 bases. The CDR3 loop spans 15 amino acids. Per germline, CDR1 MDHEN and CDR2 SYDVKM. The junction had 5 bases not matched to a gene; V was cut back by 6 bases and J by 9 bases. Variable domain in full (rest from reference TRBV28 and TRBJ2-1): DVKVTQSSRYLVKRTGEKVFLECVQDMDHENMFWYRQDPGLGLRLIYFSYDVKMKEKGDIPEGYSVSREKKERFSLILESASTNQTSMYLCASRGTSGGAAEQFFGPGTRLTVL.

The chain has TRBV6-2 or TRBV6-3 and TRBJ1-1; the match to TRBD1 covers 7 bases. The CDR3 is 14 residues long. CDR1 and CDR2 (germline): MNHEY, SVGEGT. J was trimmed by 4 bases and V by 6 bases; bases with no gene match: 8. As DNA, the CDR3 is TGTGCCAGCAGCTCGACAGGGCGGGTCACTGAAGCTTTCTTT. It specifies CASSSTGRVTEAFF.

The V gene is TRBV3-1 (or the pseudogene TRBV3-2), the J gene TRBJ1-1; 7 bases match TRBD1. Germline V CDR1 and CDR2: LGHDT, YNNKEL (reference sequence). The CDR3 runs to 15 residues. The junction had 8 bases not matched to a gene; V was cut back by 5 bases and J by 2 bases. DNA of the CDR3: TGTGCCAGCAGCTTCCAGACAGGGCGCAACACTGAAGCTTTCTTT. Translating gives CASSFQTGRNTEAFF.

The rearrangement joins TRBV7-9 to TRBJ1-1, with 7 bases lining up with TRBD1. The CDR3 has 13 residues. After removal of 6 bases from V and 13 bases from J, the junction contained 14 bases not matched to a gene. CDR1 is SEHNR and CDR2 is FQNEAQ in the germline V gene (reference sequence). In DNA, the CDR3 is TGTGCCAGCAGACCAAGGTCGGGACAGTGGGGTTTCTTT. Protein: CASRPRSGQWGFF.

The chain recombines TRBV5-5 with TRBJ2-2; D ambiguous. The CDR3 extends over 12 amino acids. Trimming left V 3 bases short and J 3 bases short, with 3 bases between. The germline CDR1 and CDR2 sequences are SGHKS and YYEKEE (reference sequence). CDR3 protein: CASSSYTGELFF. The CDR3 DNA is TGTGCCAGCAGCTCATACACCGGGGAGCTGTTTTTT.

This clone has ten or more counts. The chain carries TRBV5-4 and TRBJ1-2; possibly TRBD1 for D (5 bases). The CDR3 spans 14 residues. Germline V CDR1 and CDR2: SGHNT, YYREEE (reference sequence). The V gene lost 2 bases and the J gene lost 5 bases, with 13 bases spanning the gap. The CDR3 spells CASSLSGTQYGYTF. DNA for the CDR3: TGTGCCAGCAGCTTAAGCGGGACCCAATATGGCTACACCTTC.

The V gene is TRBV29-1, the J gene TRBJ2-7, with TRBD1 identical over 10 bases. The CDR3 consists of 15 residues. Trimming at V came to 6 bases and at J to 1 base, leaving 9 bases not matched to a gene. Germline V gene data show CDR1 as SQVTM and CDR2 as ANQGSEA. In DNA form, the CDR3 reads TGCAGCGTCTTCGGGTTGGGACAGGGGTCCTACGAGCAGTACTTC. Translation: CSVFGLGQGSYEQYF.

The chain uses TRBV6-2 or TRBV6-3 and TRBJ2-2; 11 bases align to TRBD2. This CDR3 spans 15 amino acids. V lost 6 bases and J lost 6; bases outside the gene matches: 6. Germline V gene lookup returns CDR1 MNHEY and CDR2 SVGEGT. The CDR3 region is CASSRLAGTPGELFF. As DNA, the CDR3 is TGTGCCAGCAGCCGACTAGCGGGGACTCCCGGGGAGCTGTTTTTT.

The J gene is TRBJ1-1, the V gene TRBV6-5, with D maybe TRBD1 (5 bases). This CDR3 is 13 amino acids long. V dropped 7 bases and J dropped 4 bases, with 13 bases sitting between them. CDR1 and CDR2 (germline): MNHEY, SVGAGI. CDR3 region: CASNAGLITEAFF. The CDR3 DNA is TGTGCCAGCAATGCGGGGCTTATCACTGAAGCTTTCTTT.

The J gene is TRBJ1-2, the V gene TRBV4-1, with a tentative D call TRBD1 (6 bases). Deletions cut 4 bases from V and 5 bases from J, with 14 bases between. Germline V CDR1 and CDR2: MGHRA, YSYEKL. The CDR3 totals 14 residues. The CDR3 protein is CASSLDRLGYGYTF. DNA for the CDR3: TGCGCCAGCAGCCTTGACAGGCTAGGATATGGCTACACCTTC.

The genes are TRBV9 and TRBJ1-2; 7 positions match TRBD1. The V gene's germline CDR1 is SGDLS and CDR2 YYNGEE. The CDR3 has 21 residues. Trimming removed 2 bases from V and 0 bases from J; junction bases left unmatched: 22. The CDR3 reads CASSVAGRSWDSAKANYGYTF. CDR3 bases: TGTGCCAGCAGCGTCGCGGGGAGATCTTGGGACAGTGCCAAAGCTAACTATGGCTACACCTTC.

The genes are TRBV5-4 and TRBJ1-4, with D possibly being TRBD1 (6 bases). This CDR3 is built from 16 residues. Germline V gene sequence: CDR1 SGHNT, CDR2 YYREEE (reference sequence). Trimming took 4 bases from V and 4 from J, leaving 17 bases between them. The CDR3 DNA follows: TGTGCCAGCAGCATATATGTGGGGGCGGGTAATGAAAAACTGTTTTTT. Translated, it gives CASSIYVGAGNEKLFF.

The CDR3 region has the DNA TGTGCCAGCAGACTTTCTCCTGGGACAGCCGTGAATCAGCCCCAGCATTTT. Amino acids: CASRLSPGTAVNQPQHF. V gene TRBV28 combines with J gene TRBJ1-5; TRBD1 matches at 7 bases. Germline lookup yields CDR1 MDHEN and CDR2 SYDVKM. CDR3 length: 17 amino acids. The V gene end was trimmed by 6 bases and the J gene end by 4 bases; junction bases not matched to a gene: 15.

This chain links TRBV5-1 with TRBJ1-3; TRBD1 might be the D (6 bases). V was cut by 1 base and J by 0 bases, with 17 bases left in between. CDR3 length: 18 amino acids. The germline V gene has CDR1 SGHRS and CDR2 YFSETQ. DNA of the CDR3: TGCGCCAGCAGCTTGTGGGGGGGGGCAGGCGACTCTGGAAACACCATATATTTT. It is translated as CASSLWGGAGDSGNTIYF.